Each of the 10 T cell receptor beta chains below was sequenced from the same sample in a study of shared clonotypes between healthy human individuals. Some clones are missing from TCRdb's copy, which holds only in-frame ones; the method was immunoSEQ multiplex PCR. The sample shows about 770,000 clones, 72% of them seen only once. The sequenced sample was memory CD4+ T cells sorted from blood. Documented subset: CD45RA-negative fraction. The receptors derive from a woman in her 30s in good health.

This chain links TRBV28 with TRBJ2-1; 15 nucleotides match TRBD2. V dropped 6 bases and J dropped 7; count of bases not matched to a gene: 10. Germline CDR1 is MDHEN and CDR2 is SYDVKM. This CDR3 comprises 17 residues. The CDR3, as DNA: TGTGCCAGCAGCCGCCGTTCCGGGACTAGCGGGAGGAATGAGCAGTTCTTC. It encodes CASSRRSGTSGRNEQFF.

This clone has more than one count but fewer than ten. The CDR3 sequence is CASSLRAGGDTQYF. In DNA form, the CDR3 reads TGTGCCAGCAGTTTACGGGCAGGGGGGGATACGCAGTATTTT. J is TRBJ2-3 and V is TRBV28, with D tentatively TRBD1 (7 bases). V gave up 2 bases and J gave up 6 bases, with 12 bases separating them. The CDR3 sequence is 14 residues long. CDR1 is MDHEN, CDR2 SYDVKM, per germline.

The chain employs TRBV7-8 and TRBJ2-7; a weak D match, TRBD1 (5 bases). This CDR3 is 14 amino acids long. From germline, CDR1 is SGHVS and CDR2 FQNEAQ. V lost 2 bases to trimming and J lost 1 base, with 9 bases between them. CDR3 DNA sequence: TGTGCCAGCAGCTTAAACCAGGGATCCTACGAGCAGTACTTC. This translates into CASSLNQGSYEQYF.

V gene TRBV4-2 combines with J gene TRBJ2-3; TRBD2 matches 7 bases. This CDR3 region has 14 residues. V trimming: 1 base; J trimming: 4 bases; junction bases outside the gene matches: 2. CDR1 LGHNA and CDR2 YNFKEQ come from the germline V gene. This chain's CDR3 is CASSQGEGPDTQYF. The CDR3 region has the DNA TGTGCCAGCAGCCAAGGGGAGGGGCCAGATACGCAGTATTTT.

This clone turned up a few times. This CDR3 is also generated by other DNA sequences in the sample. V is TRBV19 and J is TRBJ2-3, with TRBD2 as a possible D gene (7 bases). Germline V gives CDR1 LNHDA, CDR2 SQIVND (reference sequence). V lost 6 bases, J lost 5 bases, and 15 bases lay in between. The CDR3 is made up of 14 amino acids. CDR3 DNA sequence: TGTGCCAGTAGCCCAGGGGCGGGAGAAGATACGCAGTATTTT. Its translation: CASSPGAGEDTQYF.

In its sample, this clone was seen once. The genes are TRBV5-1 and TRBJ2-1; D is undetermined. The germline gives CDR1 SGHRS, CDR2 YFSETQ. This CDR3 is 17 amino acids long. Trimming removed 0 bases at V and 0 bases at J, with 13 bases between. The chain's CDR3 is CASSLEWRFSSYNEQFF. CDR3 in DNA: TGCGCCAGCAGCTTGGAATGGAGATTCAGCTCCTACAATGAGCAGTTCTTC.

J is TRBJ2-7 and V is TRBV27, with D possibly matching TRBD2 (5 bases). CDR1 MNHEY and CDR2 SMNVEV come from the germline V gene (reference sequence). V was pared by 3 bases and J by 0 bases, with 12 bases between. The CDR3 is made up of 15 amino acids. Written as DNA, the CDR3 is TGTGCCAGCAGTTTTTCGGAGGACCGCTCCTACGAGCAGTACTTC. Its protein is CASSFSEDRSYEQYF.

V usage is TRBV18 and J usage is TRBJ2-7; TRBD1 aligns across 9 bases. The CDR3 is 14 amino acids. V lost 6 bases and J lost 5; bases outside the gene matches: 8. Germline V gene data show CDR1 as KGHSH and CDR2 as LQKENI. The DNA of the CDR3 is TGTGCCAGCTCTCGTGGGGACAGGGCGGACGAGCAGTACTTC. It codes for CASSRGDRADEQYF. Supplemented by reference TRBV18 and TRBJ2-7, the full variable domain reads NAGVMQNPRHLVRRRGQEARLRCSPMKGHSHVYWYRQLPEEGLKFMVYLQKENIIDESGMPKERFSAEFPKEGPSILRIQQVVRGDSAAYFCASSRGDRADEQYFGPGTRLTVT.

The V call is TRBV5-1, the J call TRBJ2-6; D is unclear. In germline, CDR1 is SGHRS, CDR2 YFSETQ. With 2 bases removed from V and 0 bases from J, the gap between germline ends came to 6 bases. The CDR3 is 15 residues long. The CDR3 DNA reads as TGCGCCAGCAGCTTATCACACTCTGGGGCCAACGTCCTGACTTTC. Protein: CASSLSHSGANVLTF. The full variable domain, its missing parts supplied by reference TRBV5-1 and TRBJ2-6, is KAGVTQTPRYLIKTRGQQVTLSCSPISGHRSVSWYQQTPGQGLQFLFEYFSETQRNKGNFPGRFSGRQFSNSRSEMNVSTLELGDSALYLCASSLSHSGANVLTFGAGSRLTVL.

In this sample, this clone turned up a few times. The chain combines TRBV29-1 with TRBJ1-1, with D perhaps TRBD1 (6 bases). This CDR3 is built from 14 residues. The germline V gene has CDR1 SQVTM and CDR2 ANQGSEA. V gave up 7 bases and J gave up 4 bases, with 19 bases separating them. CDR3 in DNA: TGCAGCGGGACCGGGACAAACATTCTCACTGAAGCTTTCTTT. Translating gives CSGTGTNILTEAFF.